The rows below give T cell receptor beta chains drawn from one sample of a study of T cell responses to AZD1222 COVID-19 vaccine. Sequencing was performed with immunoSEQ multiplex PCR; in TCRdb, only in-frame clones are kept and a portion is missing. In the table there are hundreds of thousands of clones, under 95% of which are singletons. The source was peripheral blood, collected on day 0 of MenACWY control vaccination. The source of these receptors is an adult in good health. CDR3s include the opening cysteine and the closing phenylalanine or tryptophan. D genes are given only for firm matches. Clone size is not always given. Where it is, it says once, few, many or a class for expanded clones.

J gene: TRBJ1-2; V gene: TRBV14; D gene: NA; clone size: NA; CDR3 length: 15; CDR3 DNA: TGTGCCAGCAGCCAACAGGGACGGGCTTCCTATGGCTACACCTTC; CDR3 protein: CASSQQGRASYGYTF
J gene: TRBJ2-1; V gene: TRBV27; D gene: NA; clone size: once; CDR3 length: 13; CDR3 DNA: TGTGCCAGCAGTTTATCCAGGAACAATGAGCAGTTCTTC; CDR3 protein: CASSLSRNNEQFF
J gene: TRBJ2-2; V gene: TRBV5-1; D gene: TRBD2; clone size: once; CDR3 length: 18; CDR3 DNA: TGCGCCAGCAGCTTGGTGGTAGCGGGGGGGCCAAGCAGCGGGGAGCTGTTTTTT; CDR3 protein: CASSLVVAGGPSSGELFF
J gene: TRBJ1-4; V gene: TRBV9; D gene: NA; clone size: NA; CDR3 length: 14; CDR3 DNA: TGTGCCAGCAGCGCCGACAGTACATATGAAAAACTGTTTTTT; CDR3 protein: CASSADSTYEKLFF
J gene: TRBJ1-1; V gene: TRBV27; D gene: NA; clone size: NA; CDR3 length: 14; CDR3 DNA: TGTGCCAGCAGTTTGGAGTACCCGAACACTGAAGCTTTCTTT; CDR3 protein: CASSLEYPNTEAFF
J gene: TRBJ2-5; V gene: TRBV7-2; D gene: NA; clone size: NA; CDR3 length: 14; CDR3 DNA: TGTGCCAGCAGCTTAACCAGGGCCCAAGAGACCCAGTACTTC; CDR3 protein: CASSLTRAQETQYF
J gene: TRBJ1-3; V gene: TRBV10-3; D gene: TRBD1; clone size: NA; CDR3 length: 15; CDR3 DNA: TGTGCCATCAGTGCGTTGGGGACAGGGAAAAACACCATATATTTT; CDR3 protein: CAISALGTGKNTIYF
J gene: TRBJ2-7; V gene: TRBV11-1; D gene: TRBD2; clone size: NA; CDR3 length: 15; CDR3 DNA: TGTGCCAGCAGCTCCGATAGCGGGGGGACCTACGAGCAGTACTTC; CDR3 protein: CASSSDSGGTYEQYF
J gene: TRBJ1-1; V gene: TRBV7-9; D gene: TRBD1; clone size: once; CDR3 length: 12; CDR3 DNA: TGTGCCAGCAGCGAGACAGGGACTGAAGCTTTCTTT; CDR3 protein: CASSETGTEAFF
J gene: TRBJ2-1; V gene: TRBV5-5; D gene: NA; clone size: once; CDR3 length: 14; CDR3 DNA: TGTGCCAGCAGTTATTACGGGGCTTACAATGAGCAGTTCTTC; CDR3 protein: CASSYYGAYNEQFF
J gene: TRBJ2-2; V gene: TRBV6-1; D gene: TRBD1; clone size: NA; CDR3 length: 16; CDR3 DNA: TGTGCCAGCAGTGGTCCGGGACAGGTCAACACCGGGGAGCTGTTTTTT; CDR3 protein: CASSGPGQVNTGELFF
J gene: TRBJ1-4; V gene: TRBV6-2/TRBV6-3; D gene: NA; clone size: NA; CDR3 length: 16; CDR3 DNA: TGTGCCAGCAGTTACCCGACGTGGAGTAAAGATGAAAAACTGTTTTTT; CDR3 protein: CASSYPTWSKDEKLFF
J gene: TRBJ1-1; V gene: TRBV11-2; D gene: NA; clone size: NA; CDR3 length: 15; CDR3 DNA: TGTGCCAGCAGCGCCGTAGAGGGGCTCAGCACTGAAGCTTTCTTT; CDR3 protein: CASSAVEGLSTEAFF
J gene: TRBJ1-1; V gene: TRBV28; D gene: NA; clone size: NA; CDR3 length: 14; CDR3 DNA: TGTGCCAGCAGTCCCGGGGGCCCAGGCACTGAAGCTTTCTTT; CDR3 protein: CASSPGGPGTEAFF
J gene: TRBJ1-1; V gene: TRBV7-3; D gene: NA; clone size: once; CDR3 length: 13; CDR3 DNA: TGTGCCAGCAGCCCCTACTTGAACACTGAAGCTTTCTTT; CDR3 protein: CASSPYLNTEAFF
J gene: TRBJ1-5; V gene: TRBV5-6; D gene: NA; clone size: NA; CDR3 length: 15; CDR3 DNA: TGTGCCAGCAGCTTCTCCGACAGGTCCAATCAGCCCCAGCATTTT; CDR3 protein: CASSFSDRSNQPQHF
J gene: TRBJ1-2; V gene: TRBV6-5; D gene: NA; clone size: NA; CDR3 length: 13; CDR3 DNA: TGTGCCAGCATCCTAGATGGAGGGACCGGCTACACCTTC; CDR3 protein: CASILDGGTGYTF
J gene: TRBJ1-2; V gene: TRBV6-6; D gene: NA; clone size: NA; CDR3 length: 14; CDR3 DNA: TGTGCCAGCAGTTACTCGAAGGGTAACTATGGCTACACCTTC; CDR3 protein: CASSYSKGNYGYTF
J gene: TRBJ1-1; V gene: TRBV6-6; D gene: NA; clone size: NA; CDR3 length: 14; CDR3 DNA: TGTGCCAGCAGTTACGGACAGATGGTCACTGAAGCTTTCTTT; CDR3 protein: CASSYGQMVTEAFF
J gene: TRBJ2-1; V gene: TRBV19; D gene: NA; clone size: once; CDR3 length: 15; CDR3 DNA: TGTGCCAGTAGTAGGGCCCGGAGGGGGAGCGATGAGCAGTTCTTC; CDR3 protein: CASSRARRGSDEQFF
J gene: TRBJ2-3; V gene: TRBV7-7; D gene: NA; clone size: once; CDR3 length: 15; CDR3 DNA: TGTGCCAGCAGCTTAGGGGCGAGGGGCACAGATACGCAGTATTTT; CDR3 protein: CASSLGARGTDTQYF
J gene: TRBJ1-5; V gene: TRBV3-1/TRBV3-2; D gene: TRBD1; clone size: NA; CDR3 length: 14; CDR3 DNA: TGTGCCAGCAGCCGGGACAGTAGCAATCAGCCCCAGCATTTT; CDR3 protein: CASSRDSSNQPQHF
J gene: TRBJ1-1; V gene: TRBV19; D gene: NA; clone size: NA; CDR3 length: 15; CDR3 DNA: TGTGCCAGTAGTATAGATCTATTCGCTAACACTGAAGCTTTCTTT; CDR3 protein: CASSIDLFANTEAFF
J gene: TRBJ1-2; V gene: TRBV12-3/TRBV12-4; D gene: NA; clone size: few; CDR3 length: 13; CDR3 DNA: TGTGCCAGCATGAGTGGCAGGCCCTATGGCTACACCTTC; CDR3 protein: CASMSGRPYGYTF
J gene: TRBJ1-6; V gene: TRBV6-1; D gene: NA; clone size: NA; CDR3 length: 17; CDR3 DNA: TGTGCCAGCAGTGAACGGGGGGGGGCAGGACGCAATTCACCCCTCCACTTT; CDR3 protein: CASSERGGAGRNSPLHF
J gene: TRBJ2-3; V gene: TRBV6-6; D gene: TRBD2; clone size: NA; CDR3 length: 18; CDR3 DNA: TGTGCCAGCAGTCTCCAACCTACGGGGGGGTTTAGGGCAGATACGCAGTATTTT; CDR3 protein: CASSLQPTGGFRADTQYF
J gene: TRBJ1-2; V gene: TRBV30; D gene: NA; clone size: NA; CDR3 length: 12; CDR3 DNA: TGTGCCTGGAGTAGACAGAACTATGGCTACACCTTC; CDR3 protein: CAWSRQNYGYTF
J gene: TRBJ1-6; V gene: TRBV5-4; D gene: NA; clone size: NA; CDR3 length: 15; CDR3 DNA: TGTGCCAGCAGCTTGGGGAGACAGGCTAATTCACCCCTCCACTTT; CDR3 protein: CASSLGRQANSPLHF
J gene: TRBJ1-2; V gene: TRBV3-1/TRBV3-2; D gene: NA; clone size: NA; CDR3 length: 13; CDR3 DNA: TGTGCCAGTTGTAATCAGGGGAACTATGGCTACACCTTC; CDR3 protein: CASCNQGNYGYTF